This record covers a single T cell receptor (beta chain). The data originate from a study of blood T cells in healthy people across ages. Trimming removed 3 bases at V and 3 bases at J, with 14 bases between. Germline CDR1 and CDR2: SQVTM and ANQGSEA. CDR3 size: 14 residues. It was with a sample-barcoded 5' primer and a J-beta primer mix that a second PCR of about 6 to 12 cycles was run. TCRdb re-analysed the 5' RACE reads in MiXCR, keeping a single row per CDR3 protein. The table has hundreds of thousands of distinct CDR3 sequences, 25% to 35% seen once. The material sequenced was blood. This chain joins TRBV29-1 and TRBJ2-5, with D tentatively TRBD1 or TRBD2 (6 bases each). This sequence was found in a woman at least 80 years old in good health. The CDR3 region has the DNA TGCAGCGTTGATTGGCCAGGGGAGGAAGAGACCCAGTACTTC. It is translated as CSVDWPGEEETQYF.